Below, 4 T cell receptor beta chains from the same sample are listed, as sequenced in a study of blood T cell repertoires in COVID-19. Generated by immunoSEQ multiplex PCR, the TCRdb table keeps only in-frame clones and is missing some. Altogether about 310,000 clones are present, around nine tenths being singletons, with the ten largest covering around a tenth. The sequencing input was PBMCs or T cells enriched from blood (not recorded which). These receptors were taken from a woman in her thirties or forties who had recovered from COVID-19.

The chain joins TRBV7-3 to TRBJ2-6, with 8 bases matching TRBD1. V lost 1 base, J lost 2 bases, and 1 base stayed unmatched. Germline CDR1 SGHTA, CDR2 FQGTGA. The CDR3 length is 16 residues. The CDR3 spells CASSLRTGTGANVLTF. For the CDR3, the DNA is TGTGCCAGCAGCTTAAGGACAGGGACTGGGGCCAACGTCCTGACTTTC.

V gene TRBV11-2 combines with J gene TRBJ2-7, with 11 bases that match TRBD2. V lost 6 bases to trimming and J lost 2 bases; unmatched junction nucleotides: 3. This CDR3 is 14 amino acids long. CDR1 SGHAT and CDR2 FQNNGV come from the germline V gene. The CDR3 sequence: CASRRLAGPYEQYF. In DNA, the CDR3 is TGTGCCAGCAGACGACTAGCGGGGCCCTACGAGCAGTACTTC.

The chain couples TRBV7-9 to TRBJ1-1; D is unresolved. CDR3 length: 11 residues. V dropped 5 bases and J dropped 3 bases, with 4 bases sitting between them. The V gene's germline CDR1 is SEHNR and CDR2 FQNEAQ (reference sequence). CDR3 nucleotide sequence: TGTGCCAGCAGCCCCTACACTGAAGCTTTCTTT. The encoded protein is CASSPYTEAFF.

CDR3 bases: TGTGCCAGCTTACGACAGCCCCACACTGAAGCTTTCTTT. Translating gives CASLRQPHTEAFF. The V call is TRBV18, the J call TRBJ1-1; the D gene is possibly TRBD1 (5 bases). The germline V gene encodes CDR1 KGHSH and CDR2 LQKENI. The CDR3 has 13 amino acids. V lost 7 bases and J lost 3, with 12 bases in between.